The next 25 T cell receptor beta chains were all read from a single sample in a study of T cell responses to AZD1222 COVID-19 vaccine. Repertoires were generated with immunoSEQ multiplex PCR, while TCRdb's copy carries only in-frame clones and drops some. The data hold 100,000 or so clones, with more than 75% observed a single time. The sample was peripheral blood, taken 28 days after the second AZD1222 dose. These receptors were obtained from an adult who received the AZD1222 COVID-19 vaccine.

The V gene is TRBV29-1, the J gene TRBJ1-2; 8 bases are a match to TRBD1. The CDR3 is 11 amino acids. In germline, CDR1 is SQVTM, CDR2 ANQGSEA. V shed 6 bases and J 8 bases; nucleotides not matched to a gene: 5. The CDR3 protein is CSVGQGGGYTF. DNA of the CDR3: TGCAGCGTCGGACAGGGTGGAGGCTACACCTTC. The entire variable domain, with the rest obtained from reference TRBV29-1 and TRBJ1-2, is as follows: SAVISQKPSRDICQRGTSLTIQCQVDSQVTMMFWYRQQPGQSLTLIATANQGSEATYESGFVIDKFPISRPNLTFSTLTVSNMSPEDSSIYLCSVGQGGGYTFGSGTRLTVV.

The genes are TRBV7-3 and TRBJ2-3; D is possibly TRBD1 or TRBD2 (5 bases each). The germline V gene has CDR1 SGHTA and CDR2 FQGTGA. The CDR3 is 15 amino acids. Trimming took off 4 bases at V and 2 bases at J, with 13 bases between the two ends. DNA of the CDR3: TGTGCCAGCAGCTCCCCCGAGGGGCCCACAGATACGCAGTATTTT. Translating it yields CASSSPEGPTDTQYF.

This chain uses TRBV27 with TRBJ2-7; 7 bases map to TRBD2. CDR1 and CDR2 from the germline V gene are MNHEY and SMNVEV (reference sequence). V lost 4 bases to trimming and J lost 0 bases; unmatched junction nucleotides: 6. This CDR3 contains 15 residues. In DNA form, the CDR3 reads TGTGCCAGCAGTTCAACTAGCGCAACCTCCTACGAGCAGTACTTC. Its protein product is CASSSTSATSYEQYF.

The chain uses TRBV2 and TRBJ1-3, with D unresolved. The germline V gene encodes CDR1 SNHLY and CDR2 FYNNEI. V lost 1 base to trimming and J lost 7 bases, with 8 bases between them. This CDR3 is built from 13 residues. CDR3 sequence: CASSEGNANTIYF. The CDR3 DNA reads as TGTGCCAGCAGTGAAGGTAACGCGAACACCATATATTTT. Full variable domain (outside the CDR3, taken from reference TRBV2 and TRBJ1-3): EPEVTQTPSHQVTQMGQEVILRCVPISNHLYFYWYRQILGQKVEFLVSFYNNEISEKSEIFDDQFSVERPDGSNFTLKIRSTKLEDSAMYFCASSEGNANTIYFGEGSWLTVV.

The chain carries TRBV5-1 and TRBJ1-1; D gene unclear. The CDR3 extends over 13 amino acids. CDR1 and CDR2 (germline): SGHRS, YFSETQ. The V end lost 5 bases, the J end lost 0 bases, and 8 bases lay between the germline ends. CDR3 amino acids: CASSSDLNTEAFF. The CDR3, as DNA: TGCGCCAGCAGTTCTGACCTGAACACTGAAGCTTTCTTT.

The chain carries TRBV19 and TRBJ1-1; D unresolved. The CDR3 runs to 13 residues. Germline V lookup: CDR1 LNHDA, CDR2 SQIVND (reference sequence). The V end lost 5 bases, the J end lost 3 bases, and 10 bases lay between the germline ends. The CDR3 DNA follows: TGTGCCAGTAGTTCAATGTCACACACTGAAGCTTTCTTT. Amino acid sequence: CASSSMSHTEAFF. The entire variable domain, with the rest obtained from reference TRBV19 and TRBJ1-1, is as follows: DGGITQSPKYLFRKEGQNVTLSCEQNLNHDAMYWYRQDPGQGLRLIYYSQIVNDFQKGDIAEGYSVSREKKESFPLTVTSAQKNPTAFYLCASSSMSHTEAFFGQGTRLTVV.

CDR3 residues: CASSSRDRGSSYNSPLHF. The DNA of the CDR3 is TGTGCCAGTAGTAGCAGGGACAGGGGGAGCTCCTATAATTCACCCCTCCACTTT. V and J are TRBV19 and TRBJ1-6; 11 positions agree with TRBD1. The germline V gene encodes CDR1 LNHDA and CDR2 SQIVND (reference sequence). There are 18 residues in the CDR3. Trimming took 4 bases from V and 0 from J; bases not matched to a gene: 5.

This clone has only one observation. The chain is built from TRBV5-1 and TRBJ2-1; TRBD1 might be the D (5 bases). Trimming stripped 4 bases from V and 1 base from J, with 9 bases between. There are 14 residues in the CDR3. Germline-derived CDR1 and CDR2 are SGHRS and YFSETQ. The CDR3: CASSVTVSYNEQFF. In DNA, the CDR3 is TGCGCCAGCAGCGTGACAGTATCCTACAATGAGCAGTTCTTC.

The chain combines TRBV3-1 (or the pseudogene TRBV3-2) with TRBJ2-3; 8 bases are shared with TRBD2. Germline-derived CDR1 and CDR2 are LGHDT and YNNKEL (reference sequence). The CDR3 runs 16 residues. V dropped 3 bases and J dropped 0; count of bases not matched to a gene: 5. CDR3 protein: CASSQTSEFSTDTQYF. DNA for the CDR3: TGTGCCAGCAGCCAGACTAGCGAGTTTAGCACAGATACGCAGTATTTT.

This clone was picked up a small number of times. V gene TRBV21-1 combines with J gene TRBJ1-1; the table calls TRBD1, which could not be checked here. TRBV21-1 is noted as a pseudogene. This CDR3 spans 17 amino acids. The CDR3 DNA follows: TGTGCCAGCAGGAAAATCCTAATCGGACATTTGAACACTGAAGCTTTCTTT. Amino acids: CASRKILIGHLNTEAFF.

V gene TRBV4-1 combines with J gene TRBJ2-4; TRBD1 agrees at 9 bases. The junction had 3 bases not matched to a gene; V was cut back by 1 base and J by 5 bases. Germline loops: CDR1 MGHRA, CDR2 YSYEKL. The CDR3 totals 15 residues. The CDR3 bases are TGCGCCAGCAGCCAAGTGTGGGACAGGGAAAACATTCAGTACTTC. It translates to CASSQVWDRENIQYF.

The rearrangement joins TRBV3-1 (or the pseudogene TRBV3-2) to TRBJ2-2; D gene uncertain. This CDR3 region has 16 residues. CDR1 and CDR2 from the germline V gene are LGHDT and YNNKEL (reference sequence). V gave up 1 base and J gave up 2 bases, with 11 bases separating them. As DNA, the CDR3 is TGTGCCAGCAGCCAAGTACGGGTAGACAACACCGGGGAGCTGTTTTTT. It encodes CASSQVRVDNTGELFF.

V gene TRBV7-2 combines with J gene TRBJ2-7; D might be TRBD2 (6 bases). The CDR3 runs 14 residues. The V end lost 0 bases, the J end lost 0 bases, and 6 bases lay between the germline ends. CDR1 is SGHTA, CDR2 FQGNSA, per germline. The CDR3: CASSLAGSSYEQYF. The CDR3 region has the DNA TGTGCCAGCAGCTTAGCCGGGAGCTCCTACGAGCAGTACTTC.

The chain couples TRBV7-2 to TRBJ2-7, with 7 bases that match TRBD2. The CDR3 runs to 14 residues. CDR1 is SGHTA and CDR2 is FQGNSA in the germline V gene. The V segment lost 0 bases and the J segment 5 bases; nucleotides outside the gene matches: 4. CDR3 bases: TGTGCCAGCAGCTTAGCCGGCGGGAGCCACGAGCAGTACTTC. Translating gives CASSLAGGSHEQYF. The entire variable domain, with the rest obtained from reference TRBV7-2 and TRBJ2-7, is as follows: GAGVSQSPSNKVTEKGKDVELRCDPISGHTALYWYRQSLGQGLEFLIYFQGNSAPDKSGLPSDRFSAERTGGSVSTLTIQRTQQEDSAVYLCASSLAGGSHEQYFGPGTRLTVT.

In this sample, this clone turned up once. V is TRBV2 and J is TRBJ2-1; 7 nucleotides align to TRBD2. In germline, CDR1 is SNHLY, CDR2 FYNNEI. This CDR3 is built from 15 residues. V lost 6 bases and J lost 1; bases outside the gene matches: 6. CDR3 in amino acids: CASSAGLPSYNEQFF. As DNA, the CDR3 is TGTGCCAGCAGCGCGGGACTACCTTCCTACAATGAGCAGTTCTTC.

The chain has TRBV10-3 and TRBJ2-2; tentatively, D is TRBD2 (7 bases). Germline CDR1 reads ENHRY; CDR2 reads SYGVKD. CDR3 length equals 16 residues. The V end was cut by 7 bases, the J end by 3 bases, with 18 bases between. This CDR3 is CAIKPGGGIDTGELFF. CDR3 DNA sequence: TGTGCCATCAAACCGGGGGGCGGGATAGACACCGGGGAGCTGTTTTTT.

The chain couples TRBV5-1 to TRBJ1-6; 10 positions agree with TRBD1. The V segment lost 2 bases and the J segment 9 bases; nucleotides outside the gene matches: 8. CDR3 size: 16 residues. Germline CDR1 reads SGHRS; CDR2 reads YFSETQ. The CDR3 protein is CASSFTGTGASSPLHF. The CDR3 DNA reads TGCGCCAGCAGCTTCACCGGGACAGGGGCCAGTTCACCCCTCCACTTT.

The chain has TRBV24-1 and TRBJ2-5; 10 bases map to TRBD1. V was clipped by 3 bases and J by 4 bases; unmatched bases: 1. Per germline, CDR1 KGHDR and CDR2 SFDVKD. The CDR3 spans 14 residues. CDR3 nucleotides: TGTGCCACCAGTGATGGGGACAGGGGAGAGACCCAGTACTTC. Translated, it gives CATSDGDRGETQYF.

This clone occurred once. This chain uses TRBV5-4 with TRBJ2-2, with D unclear. CDR3 length: 15 amino acids. Germline V gene data show CDR1 as SGHNT and CDR2 as YYREEE (reference sequence). The ends were cut back, 1 base at V and 1 base at J, with 8 bases in the middle. The CDR3, as DNA: TGTGCCAGCAGCTTGAGCCAGCTGAACACCGGGGAGCTGTTTTTT. Translation gives CASSLSQLNTGELFF.

The chain carries TRBV5-5 and TRBJ2-2; D is perhaps TRBD2 (5 bases). This CDR3 comprises 17 residues. Trimming pared 1 base from V and 2 bases from J, leaving 15 bases between. Germline V gene lookup returns CDR1 SGHKS and CDR2 YYEKEE (reference sequence). In DNA, the CDR3 is TGTGCCAGCAGCTTGAATCAGGCGGGCATCAACACCGGGGAGCTGTTTTTT. It yields the protein CASSLNQAGINTGELFF.

The V gene is TRBV20-1, the J gene TRBJ1-1; tentative D call: TRBD1 (6 bases). V gave up 3 bases and J gave up 0 bases, with 20 bases separating them. The CDR3 loop spans 17 amino acids. CDR1 is DFQATT and CDR2 is SNEGSKA in the germline V gene (reference sequence). The CDR3 spells CSASIHQGHTLNTEAFF. Here the CDR3 DNA reads TGCAGTGCTAGTATTCACCAGGGGCACACTCTGAACACTGAAGCTTTCTTT.

The chain recombines TRBV6-5 with TRBJ2-3; 10 nucleotides line up with TRBD2. The CDR3 totals 14 residues. The germline V gene has CDR1 MNHEY and CDR2 SVGAGI. V was clipped by 6 bases and J by 4 bases; unmatched bases: 4. CDR3 sequence: CASRPSGGSDTQYF. CDR3 nucleotide sequence: TGTGCCAGCAGACCTAGCGGGGGTTCAGATACGCAGTATTTT.

The rearrangement joins TRBV6-2 or TRBV6-3 to TRBJ1-1; D gene unclear. V lost 2 bases and J 4 bases, leaving 11 bases between the germline ends. Germline values: CDR1 MNHEY, CDR2 SVGEGT. This CDR3 region has 14 residues. The CDR3 spells CASSYAQGRTEAFF. The CDR3 coding sequence is TGTGCCAGCAGTTACGCACAAGGGCGCACTGAAGCTTTCTTT.

The chain recombines TRBV5-1 with TRBJ2-5, with D perhaps matching TRBD2 (6 bases). The CDR3 runs to 16 residues. The germline V gene has CDR1 SGHRS and CDR2 YFSETQ. Deletions cut 1 base from V and 5 bases from J, with 18 bases between. The CDR3 sequence: CASSLRFGGTEETQYF. The CDR3 DNA reads as TGCGCCAGCAGCTTGAGGTTTGGGGGGACTGAGGAGACCCAGTACTTC.

The DNA for the CDR3 is TGTGCCAGCAGTGACATACAGGGGTACACTGAAGCTTTCTTT. Protein sequence: CASSDIQGYTEAFF. This sequence joins TRBV6-1 and TRBJ1-1, with 7 bases lining up with TRBD1. CDR1 is MNHNS, CDR2 SASEGT, per germline. After removal of 3 bases from V and 3 bases from J, the junction contained 4 bases not matched to a gene. The CDR3 consists of 14 residues.